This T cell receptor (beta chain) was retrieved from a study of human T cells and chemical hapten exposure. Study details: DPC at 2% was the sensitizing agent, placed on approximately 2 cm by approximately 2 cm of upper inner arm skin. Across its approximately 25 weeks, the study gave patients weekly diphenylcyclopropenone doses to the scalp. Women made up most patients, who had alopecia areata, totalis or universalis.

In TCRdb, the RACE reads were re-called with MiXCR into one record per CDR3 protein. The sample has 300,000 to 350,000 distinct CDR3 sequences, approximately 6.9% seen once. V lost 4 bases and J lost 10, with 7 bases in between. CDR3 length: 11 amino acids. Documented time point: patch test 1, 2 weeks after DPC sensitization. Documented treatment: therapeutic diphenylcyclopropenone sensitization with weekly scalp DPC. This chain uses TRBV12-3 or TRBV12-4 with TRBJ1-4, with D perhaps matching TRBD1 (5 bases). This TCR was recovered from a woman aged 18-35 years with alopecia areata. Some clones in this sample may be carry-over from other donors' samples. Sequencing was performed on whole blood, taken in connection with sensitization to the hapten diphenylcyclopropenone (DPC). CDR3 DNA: TGTGCCAGCAGTTCCGACAGAAAACTGTTTTTT. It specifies CASSSDRKLFF.